The rows below give T cell receptor beta chains drawn from one sample of a study of blood T cell repertoires in COVID-19. Generated by immunoSEQ multiplex PCR, the TCRdb table keeps only in-frame clones and is missing some. The sample carries 25,000 to 30,000 clones, roughly 90% recorded once. Sequenced input: peripheral blood. The receptor set was obtained from a human donor in a cohort sampled during active COVID-19. Both conserved end residues are part of each CDR3. D genes are given only for firm matches. Size is stated for part of the rows, as once, few or many counts, or as a class when the clone is expanded.

TRBV6-2/TRBV6-3,15,TRBJ1-2,NA,NA,CASSYSMRVDYGYTF,TGTGCCAGCAGTTACTCGATGCGGGTTGACTATGGCTACACCTTC
TRBV11-3,18,TRBJ2-1,NA,NA,CASSLDQTSGQIYNEQFF,TGTGCCAGCAGCTTAGACCAGACTAGTGGACAAATCTACAATGAGCAGTTCTTC
TRBV19,15,TRBJ1-5,NA,once,CASSIARFSNQPQHF,TGTGCCAGTAGTATAGCCCGGTTTAGCAATCAGCCCCAGCATTTT
TRBV5-1,13,TRBJ2-1,TRBD2,once,CASSLAGGNEQFF,TGCGCCAGCAGCTTAGCGGGGGGTAATGAGCAGTTCTTC
TRBV5-6,14,TRBJ1-3,NA,NA,CASSLQGGGNTIYF,TGTGCCAGCAGCTTACAGGGTGGTGGAAACACCATATATTTT
TRBV6-6,17,TRBJ1-5,TRBD1,NA,CASSPNTGTGGNQPQHF,TGTGCCAGCAGTCCTAATACCGGGACAGGGGGTAATCAGCCCCAGCATTTT
TRBV28,15,TRBJ1-5,NA,NA,CASSTGGDGNQPQHF,TGTGCCAGCAGTACCGGGGGGGATGGCAATCAGCCCCAGCATTTT
TRBV7-2,15,TRBJ2-5,NA,NA,CASSPWEGGKETQYF,TGTGCCAGCAGCCCTTGGGAGGGGGGTAAAGAGACCCAGTACTTC
TRBV29-1,13,TRBJ2-3,NA,NA,CSVEGTGTDTQYF,TGCAGCGTGGAGGGGACAGGCACAGATACGCAGTATTTT
TRBV9,16,TRBJ2-1,TRBD2,NA,CASSSPTSGGSNEQFF,TGTGCCAGCAGCTCCCCGACTAGCGGGGGTTCCAATGAGCAGTTCTTC
TRBV2,13,TRBJ2-3,NA,NA,CASSPSVTDTQYF,TGTGCCAGCAGTCCTAGCGTCACAGATACGCAGTATTTT
TRBV28,14,TRBJ1-1,NA,NA,CASTSRLPNTEAFF,TGTGCCAGCACCTCGAGACTTCCGAACACTGAAGCTTTCTTT
TRBV7-9,14,TRBJ2-5,NA,once,CASSLPDGKETQYF,TGTGCCAGCAGCCTACCGGACGGGAAAGAGACCCAGTACTTC
TRBV7-8,14,TRBJ2-2,NA,NA,CASIPTSNTGELFF,TGTGCCAGCATCCCCACTTCTAACACCGGGGAGCTGTTTTTT
TRBV4-2,18,TRBJ2-1,TRBD2,NA,CASSQVGTSGGALLEQFF,TGTGCCAGCAGCCAAGTGGGGACTAGCGGGGGGGCTTTACTTGAGCAGTTCTTC
TRBV6-2/TRBV6-3,17,TRBJ2-5,TRBD1,NA,CASSAGTGGVRVKTQYF,TGTGCCAGCAGTGCCGGGACAGGGGGTGTGAGGGTGAAGACCCAGTACTTC
TRBV27,15,TRBJ2-5,NA,NA,CASSLSRKPAGTQYF,TGTGCCAGCAGTTTATCGCGGAAGCCCGCGGGGACCCAGTACTTC
TRBV27,14,TRBJ2-7,TRBD2,NA,CASRISGGSYEQYF,TGTGCCAGCAGAATCAGCGGGGGTTCCTACGAGCAGTACTTC
TRBV19,16,TRBJ2-5,TRBD2,NA,CASSIPGGVTQETQYF,TGTGCCAGTAGTATCCCGGGGGGGGTCACACAAGAGACCCAGTACTTC
TRBV15,18,TRBJ1-4,NA,NA,CATSALGQGGSFNEKLFF,TGTGCCACCAGCGCCCTTGGGCAGGGTGGATCATTTAATGAAAAACTGTTTTTT
TRBV30,14,TRBJ1-4,NA,NA,CAWSPGYSGEKLFF,TGTGCCTGGAGTCCAGGCTATAGTGGCGAAAAACTGTTTTTT
TRBV5-1,12,TRBJ2-3,NA,NA,CASSLASDTQYF,TGCGCCAGCAGCTTGGCTTCAGATACGCAGTATTTT
TRBV7-2,13,TRBJ2-3,NA,NA,CASSLLAIDTQYF,TGTGCCAGCAGCTTACTAGCGATAGATACGCAGTATTTT
TRBV3-1/TRBV3-2,12,TRBJ2-5,NA,NA,CASSQLQETQYF,TGTGCCAGCAGCCAACTTCAAGAGACCCAGTACTTC
TRBV29-1,12,TRBJ2-1,NA,NA,CSVEDRGNEQFF,TGCAGCGTTGAAGATCGAGGGAATGAGCAGTTCTTC
TRBV28,18,TRBJ2-4,NA,NA,CASSLFGFVRGAKNIQYF,TGTGCCAGCAGTTTATTCGGTTTTGTACGAGGAGCCAAAAACATTCAGTACTTC
TRBV27,12,TRBJ1-5,NA,few,CASSPGGQPQHF,TGTGCCAGCAGTCCAGGAGGTCAGCCCCAGCATTTT
TRBV5-4,13,TRBJ2-2,NA,NA,CASSSDPGGELFF,TGTGCCAGCAGCTCCGACCCAGGTGGGGAGCTGTTTTTT
TRBV6-4,17,TRBJ2-2,NA,NA,CASSDSKGSDDTGELFF,TGTGCCAGCAGTGACTCGAAGGGGTCCGACGACACCGGGGAGCTGTTTTTT
TRBV14,14,TRBJ1-1,NA,NA,CASSQKVWGAEAFF,TGTGCCAGCAGCCAAAAGGTGTGGGGGGCTGAAGCTTTCTTT
TRBV5-4,15,TRBJ2-3,TRBD1,NA,CASSLAGQGSNTQYF,TGTGCCAGCAGCTTGGCCGGACAGGGGTCGAATACGCAGTATTTT
TRBV5-1,16,TRBJ2-3,TRBD1,NA,CASTTVETGGTDTQYF,TGCGCCAGCACCACGGTCGAGACAGGGGGAACAGATACGCAGTATTTT
TRBV19,14,TRBJ1-1,NA,NA,CASSIYEGNTEAFF,TGTGCCAGTAGTATTTATGAGGGGAACACTGAAGCTTTCTTT
TRBV11-2,13,TRBJ2-7,NA,few,CASSLVGVYEQYF,TGTGCCAGCAGCTTAGTGGGAGTCTACGAGCAGTACTTC
TRBV5-1,15,TRBJ2-3,TRBD2,NA,CASSDSGENTDTQYF,TGCGCCAGCAGCGATAGCGGGGAGAACACAGATACGCAGTATTTT
TRBV11-3,15,TRBJ2-7,TRBD2,NA,CASSPGTSGAYEQYF,TGTGCCAGCAGCCCCGGGACTAGCGGGGCCTACGAGCAGTACTTC
TRBV19,14,TRBJ2-5,TRBD2,NA,CASKKLADQETQYF,TGTGCCAGTAAAAAACTAGCGGACCAAGAGACCCAGTACTTC
TRBV2,17,TRBJ2-3,TRBD2,NA,CASGGGPSGGNTDTQYF,TGTGCCAGCGGGGGTGGGCCTAGCGGGGGAAACACAGATACGCAGTATTTT
TRBV4-2,16,TRBJ2-1,TRBD2,NA,CASSQDKSGGANEQFF,TGTGCCAGCAGCCAAGATAAAAGCGGGGGGGCAAATGAGCAGTTCTTC
TRBV4-1,13,TRBJ2-3,NA,NA,CASSPWETDTQYF,TGCGCCAGCAGTCCCTGGGAGACAGATACGCAGTATTTT
TRBV24-1,17,TRBJ2-7,NA,NA,CATSPRKGPQSTYEQYF,TGTGCCACCAGTCCTAGGAAGGGGCCCCAGAGCACCTACGAGCAGTACTTC